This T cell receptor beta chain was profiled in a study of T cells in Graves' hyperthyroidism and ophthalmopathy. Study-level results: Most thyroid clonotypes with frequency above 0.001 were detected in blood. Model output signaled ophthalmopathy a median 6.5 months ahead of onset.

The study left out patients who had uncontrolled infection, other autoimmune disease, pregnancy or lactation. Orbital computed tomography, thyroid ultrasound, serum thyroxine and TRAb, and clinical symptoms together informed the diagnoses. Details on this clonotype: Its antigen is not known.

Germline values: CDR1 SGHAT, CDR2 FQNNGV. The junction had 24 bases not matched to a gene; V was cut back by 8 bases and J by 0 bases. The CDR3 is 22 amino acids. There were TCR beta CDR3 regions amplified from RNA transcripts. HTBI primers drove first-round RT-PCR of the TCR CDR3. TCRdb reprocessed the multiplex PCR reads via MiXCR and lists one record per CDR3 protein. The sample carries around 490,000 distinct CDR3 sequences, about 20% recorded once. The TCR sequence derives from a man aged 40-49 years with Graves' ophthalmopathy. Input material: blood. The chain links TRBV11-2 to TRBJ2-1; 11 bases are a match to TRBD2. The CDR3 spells CASGYPPTGTSGFWGSYNEQFF. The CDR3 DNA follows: TGTGCCAGCGGATACCCCCCTACCGGGACTAGCGGTTTTTGGGGCTCCTACAATGAGCAGTTCTTC.